These 4 T cell receptor beta chains originate from one sample sequenced in a study of read filtering for tumor transcriptome and immune sequencing. The library was built from roughly 400 ng RNA with molecular barcoded adaptors for alpha/delta and beta/gamma chains. TCRdb itself ran the reads through MiXCR, one entry per CDR3 protein. The table includes 100,000 to 150,000 distinct CDR3 sequences, roughly 13% detected once. The sequenced material came from a population of CD138-negative cells sorted from bone marrow. The receptors were sampled from a donor older than 35 with multiple myeloma.

This clonotype was detected ten times or more. J is TRBJ2-2 and V is TRBV20-1; 9 bases are shared with TRBD2. CDR1 is DFQATT, CDR2 SNEGSKA, per germline (reference sequence). Losses at the gene ends were 6 bases for V and 1 base for J; bases not matched to a gene: 3. The CDR3 length is 14 residues. The CDR3, as DNA: TGCAGTGCCAGTAGCGGGAGGAACACCGGGGAGCTGTTTTTT. This translates into CSASSGRNTGELFF.

Turning to this clonotype: This likely reflects a read error, since a far larger clone is one base away. The V gene is TRBV7-9, the J gene TRBJ2-1; D uncertain. In germline, CDR1 is SEHNR, CDR2 FQNEAQ (reference sequence). The CDR3 totals 14 residues. CDR3 DNA: TGTGCCAGCAGCTTAACGAGCTCCAACAATGAGCAGTTCTTC. Translation: CASSLTSSNNEQFF.

CDR3 coding DNA: TGTGCCAGCAGAACAGGGGGCGGGACCGGGGAGCTGTTTTTT. Its translation: CASRTGGGTGELFF. V and J are TRBV28 and TRBJ2-2; 9 nucleotides match TRBD1. CDR1 and CDR2 from the germline V gene are MDHEN and SYDVKM. J was trimmed by 5 bases and V by 6 bases; bases with no gene match: 4. The CDR3 has 14 amino acids.

The table lists this clonotype with a few counts. This chain uses TRBV4-1 with TRBJ2-1; 7 nucleotides agree with TRBD1. Germline assignment: CDR1 MGHRA and CDR2 YSYEKL. The V gene end was trimmed by 4 bases and the J gene end by 3 bases; junction bases not matched to a gene: 6. The CDR3 is 15 amino acids. The CDR3 DNA reads as TGCGCCAGCAGCCCTGGACAGGCTTTCTACAATGAGCAGTTCTTC. As protein: CASSPGQAFYNEQFF.